The 14 T cell receptor beta chains below come from one sample, sequenced in a study of blood T cells in healthy people across ages. It was with a sample-barcoded 5' primer and a J-beta primer mix that a second PCR of roughly 7 to 12 cycles was run. TCRdb passed the 5' RACE reads through MiXCR, listing each CDR3 protein once. The table lists some 800,000 distinct CDR3 sequences, 20% to 25% of them singletons, with approximately 4% in the top ten. This sample also appeared in a second study, on T cells of mothers and their children.

Material: blood. Receptors were obtained from a boy younger than 18 in good health.

This clonotype was counted a few times. The rearrangement joins TRBV7-9 to TRBJ2-3; D is perhaps TRBD2 (6 bases). This CDR3 contains 14 residues. The V end lost 5 bases, the J end lost 4 bases, and 13 bases lay between the germline ends. Looked up from germline, CDR1 is SEHNR and CDR2 is FQNEAQ (reference sequence). The CDR3 protein is CASSLSLAPDTQYF. The CDR3, as DNA: TGTGCCAGCAGCCTGTCACTAGCTCCAGATACGCAGTATTTT.

This clonotype came up a few times. The CDR3 region has the DNA TGTGCCACCAGTAGGGCAGGGGGCAAAGATGAGCAGTTCTTC. It encodes CATSRAGGKDEQFF. The gene calls are TRBV24-1 and TRBJ2-1; 8 nucleotides agree with TRBD1. CDR3 length: 14 amino acids. Germline V gives CDR1 KGHDR, CDR2 SFDVKD. After removal of 6 bases from V and 8 bases from J, the junction contained 8 bases not matched to a gene.

This clonotype was observed a handful of times. This chain joins TRBV24-1 and TRBJ2-3; TRBD1 aligns across 7 bases. Per germline, CDR1 KGHDR and CDR2 SFDVKD. With 9 bases clipped from V and 3 bases from J, the junction kept 5 bases outside the gene matches. The CDR3 is made up of 13 amino acids. CDR3 sequence: CATGDRDTDTQYF. In DNA form, the CDR3 reads TGTGCCACCGGAGACAGGGATACAGATACGCAGTATTTT.

This clonotype was observed a few times. The chain has TRBV9 and TRBJ2-5; 10 bases are a match to TRBD2. The end of the DNA aligns better with TRBJ2-1, so the J call may be wrong. Germline loops: CDR1 SGDLS, CDR2 YYNGEE. The CDR3 loop spans 15 amino acids. The CDR3 DNA sequence: TGTGCCAGCAGCGGGGGGACTAGCGTGGGTCAAGAGCAGTTCTTC. The encoded protein is CASSGGTSVGQEQFF.

This clonotype was detected a few times. CDR3 in amino acids: CASSSRVAGDTQFF. The CDR3 nucleotides are TGTGCCAGCAGCTCCCGGGTAGCGGGAGATACGCAGTTCTTC. This chain joins TRBV13 and TRBJ2-1, with 9 bases matching TRBD2. The germline V gene encodes CDR1 PRHDT and CDR2 FYEKMQ (reference sequence). With V trimmed by 4 bases and J by 12 bases, 10 bases remained unmatched. The CDR3 has 14 amino acids.

The chain links TRBV7-3 to TRBJ2-7; 12 nucleotides agree with TRBD1. With 5 bases clipped from V and 9 bases from J, the junction kept 11 bases outside the gene matches. The CDR3 is 15 residues long. Germline CDR1 is SGHTA and CDR2 is FQGTGA. This CDR3 is CASSQGGTGGHPQYF. Written as DNA, the CDR3 is TGTGCCAGCAGCCAGGGGGGGACAGGGGGCCATCCGCAGTACTTC.

This chain links TRBV20-1 with TRBJ2-7, with TRBD1 matching 7 bases. V gave up 7 bases and J gave up 2 bases; unmatched junction bases: 8. This CDR3 comprises 13 residues. Germline loops: CDR1 DFQATT, CDR2 SNEGSKA (reference sequence). CDR3 residues: CSVRPQGAYEQYF. CDR3 DNA: TGCAGTGTTAGGCCCCAGGGGGCCTACGAGCAGTACTTC.

This clonotype was counted a few times. This chain uses TRBV28 with TRBJ2-7; D not resolved. The CDR3 loop spans 12 amino acids. Trimming pared 6 bases from V and 2 bases from J, leaving 8 bases between. The V gene's germline CDR1 is MDHEN and CDR2 SYDVKM. Here the CDR3 reads CASRSLPYEQYF. Written as DNA, the CDR3 is TGTGCCAGCAGGTCCTTACCCTACGAGCAGTACTTC.

This clonotype was observed a few times. The V call is TRBV9, the J call TRBJ2-5; 10 bases agree with TRBD1. The CDR3 runs 16 residues. The trim removed 4 bases at V and 6 bases at J, leaving 12 bases unmatched. Germline CDR1 is SGDLS and CDR2 is YYNGEE. The CDR3 reads CASSPDGTGVRKTQYF. CDR3 coding DNA: TGTGCCAGCAGCCCCGACGGGACAGGGGTTAGGAAGACCCAGTACTTC.

In this sample, this clonotype turned up a few times. The chain carries TRBV12-3 or TRBV12-4 and TRBJ1-4; D remains ambiguous. V dropped 5 bases and J dropped 0 bases, with 7 bases sitting between them. This CDR3 has 14 residues. CDR3 region: CASSPRTTNEKLFF. The DNA for the CDR3 is TGTGCCAGCAGTCCCAGAACAACTAATGAAAAACTGTTTTTT.

This chain links TRBV6-6 with TRBJ2-5; 8 bases agree with TRBD1. Germline V gene sequence: CDR1 MNHNY, CDR2 SVGAGI (reference sequence). Losses at the gene ends were 5 bases for V and 5 bases for J; bases not matched to a gene: 10. The CDR3 spans 15 residues. The CDR3: CASSHLRGPRETQYF. The CDR3 DNA follows: TGTGCCAGCAGTCACCTCAGGGGGCCGAGGGAGACCCAGTACTTC.

The chain uses TRBV20-1 and TRBJ2-7, with a possible D match to TRBD2 (5 bases). In germline, CDR1 is DFQATT, CDR2 SNEGSKA (reference sequence). This CDR3 spans 16 amino acids. Trimming took off 1 base at V and 3 bases at J, with 19 bases between the two ends. This CDR3 is CSARVAFGYIYYEQYF. CDR3 sequence (DNA): TGCAGTGCTAGAGTAGCGTTTGGGTATATCTACTACGAGCAGTACTTC.

This clonotype was found a few times. The J gene is TRBJ2-7, the V gene TRBV20-1; TRBD2 agrees at 7 bases. The V segment lost 1 base and the J segment 3 bases; nucleotides outside the gene matches: 9. Per the germline V gene, CDR1 is DFQATT and CDR2 is SNEGSKA (reference sequence). This CDR3 is 15 amino acids long. CDR3 coding DNA: TGCAGTGCTAGAGGGGGGAGGGAGTCGATCTACGAGCAGTACTTC. The encoded protein is CSARGGRESIYEQYF.

CDR3 in amino acids: CASSWGIAGGQKPGEQFF. The CDR3 DNA is TGTGCCAGCAGTTGGGGGATCGCGGGGGGTCAGAAGCCCGGTGAGCAGTTCTTC. This chain connects TRBV27 to TRBJ2-1; TRBD2 matches 8 bases. CDR3 length: 18 amino acids. With 4 bases clipped from V and 9 bases from J, the junction kept 20 bases outside the gene matches. Germline V gene data show CDR1 as MNHEY and CDR2 as SMNVEV (reference sequence).